The TCR beta chain described here comes from a study of T cell responses to AZD1222 COVID-19 vaccine. Pooled in the analysis were second doses at about 4 or about 12 weeks. Data came from immunoSEQ multiplex PCR; TCRdb stores just in-frame clones and leaves some out. The sample has around 120,000 clones, around 93% seen once; the top ten hold 4.5% to 6%. Germline V gives CDR1 ENHRY, CDR2 SYGVKD. This CDR3 is built from 12 residues. Trimming cost V 0 bases and J 8 bases, with 4 bases left between them. The specimen was peripheral blood, collected 28 days after the second AZD1222 dose. The sequence came from an adult who received the AZD1222 COVID-19 vaccine. The V and J genes are TRBV10-3 and TRBJ1-4; no clear D gene. The CDR3 coding sequence is TGTGCCATCAGTGAGTCTGACGAAAAACTGTTTTTT. Translating it yields CAISESDEKLFF.